The 23 T cell receptor beta chains below were found in one sample sequenced in a study of response to subunit inactivated influenza vaccine. TCRdb re-called the RT-PCR reads through MiXCR, storing one row per CDR3 protein. The sample has 650,000 to 800,000 distinct CDR3 sequences; approximately 15% are singletons. The sequences come from PBMCs from blood, collected about 14 days before vaccination. Receptor source: a man aged 45 to 65 who received an inactivated influenza vaccine.

In this sample, this clonotype turned up a few times. The rearrangement links TRBV6-5 to TRBJ2-1, with TRBD1 identical over 8 bases. The J segment lost 10 bases and the V segment lost 1 base, leaving 9 bases of the junction unmatched. The CDR3 covers 15 residues. From germline, CDR1 is MNHEY and CDR2 SVGAGI. CDR3 sequence (DNA): TGTGCCAGCAGTTACTTCCAGGGGGCGCCCAGGGAGCAGTTCTTC. Protein product: CASSYFQGAPREQFF.

This clonotype was observed a handful of times. The gene calls are TRBV11-1 and TRBJ2-7; D possibly uses TRBD1 or TRBD2 (5 bases each). V was pared by 7 bases and J by 2 bases, with 18 bases between. The CDR3 length is 15 residues. Germline CDR1 reads SGHAT; CDR2 reads FQDESV (reference sequence). CDR3 amino acids: CASTLGTSGAYEQYF. CDR3 DNA: TGTGCCAGCACCCTAGGGACCTCCGGGGCCTACGAGCAGTACTTC.

The rearrangement links TRBV7-9 to TRBJ2-4, with 10 bases aligning to TRBD1. Germline V CDR1 and CDR2: SEHNR, FQNEAQ (reference sequence). This CDR3 is built from 15 residues. Germline trimming cut 4 bases from V and 9 bases from J; bases unmatched to any gene: 9. The CDR3 is CASSSDRGRGPIQYF. The CDR3 DNA sequence: TGTGCCAGCAGCTCCGACAGGGGGCGAGGTCCCATTCAGTACTTC.

This clonotype was observed a single time. The J gene is TRBJ1-4, the V gene TRBV4-2, with D uncertain. This CDR3 is built from 14 residues. Germline values: CDR1 LGHNA, CDR2 YNFKEQ. Trimming shortened V by 2 bases and J by 5 bases, and 9 bases separated the two germline ends. The CDR3 DNA sequence: TGTGCCAGCAGCCAACTTCTAGAAAATGAAAAACTGTTTTTT. Protein sequence: CASSQLLENEKLFF.

This clonotype was seen only a few times. This rearrangement joins TRBV20-1 to TRBJ2-7; TRBD2 aligns across 10 bases. The CDR3 covers 12 residues. Trimming at V came to 5 bases and at J to 3 bases, leaving 1 base not matched to a gene. CDR1 and CDR2 from the germline V gene are DFQATT and SNEGSKA (reference sequence). The DNA of the CDR3 is TGCAGTGCTGGGACTAGCGACTACGAGCAGTACTTC. Residues: CSAGTSDYEQYF.

This clonotype has a count of ten or more. The chain couples TRBV5-1 to TRBJ2-7; a weak D match, TRBD2 (6 bases). Germline V lookup: CDR1 SGHRS, CDR2 YFSETQ. V was pared by 5 bases and J by 3 bases, with 6 bases between. The CDR3 has 11 amino acids. CDR3 sequence (DNA): TGCGCCAGCAGGCGGGGCTACGAGCAGTACTTC. It codes for CASRRGYEQYF.

The chain couples TRBV29-1 to TRBJ2-7, with 10 bases matching TRBD2. In germline, CDR1 is SQVTM, CDR2 ANQGSEA. Losses at the gene ends were 6 bases for V and 4 bases for J; bases not matched to a gene: 12. This CDR3 region has 15 residues. The CDR3 DNA is TGCAGCGTCCGAGCGGGAGGGCCGTTCATATACGAGCAGTACTTC. This gives the protein CSVRAGGPFIYEQYF.

The J gene is TRBJ1-6, the V gene TRBV2; D gene uncertain. The CDR3 contains 11 residues. Trimming removed 4 bases from V and 9 bases from J, with 4 bases in between. Germline CDR1 and CDR2: SNHLY and FYNNEI. The CDR3 reads CASSVRSPLHF. The DNA of the CDR3 is TGTGCCAGCAGTGTTCGTTCACCCCTCCACTTT.

This clonotype was counted a few times. The chain is built from TRBV6-1 and TRBJ1-1; perhaps TRBD1 as D (5 bases). This CDR3 comprises 15 residues. Germline V lookup: CDR1 MNHNS, CDR2 SASEGT. Trimming took 1 base from V and 1 from J, leaving 10 bases between them. CDR3 bases: TGTGCCAGCAGTGAAGTGGGGACGGCGAACACTGAAGCTTTCTTT. Translated, it gives CASSEVGTANTEAFF.

This clonotype was recorded a few times. The V call is TRBV6-1, the J call TRBJ2-7; TRBD1 aligns across 9 bases. The CDR3 has 14 amino acids. Looked up from germline, CDR1 is MNHNS and CDR2 is SASEGT. The ends lost 10 bases at V and 6 bases at J; junction bases unmatched: 13. The CDR3 is CATSLGTGYFEQYF. The CDR3 region has the DNA TGTGCCACTTCGCTCGGGACAGGGTACTTCGAGCAGTACTTC.

The chain is built from TRBV5-5 and TRBJ2-2; 9 nucleotides match TRBD1. V shed 2 bases, J shed 7 bases, and the junction held 3 bases outside the gene matches. The CDR3 consists of 14 residues. Germline CDR1 reads SGHKS; CDR2 reads YYEKEE (reference sequence). CDR3 nucleotide sequence: TGTGCCAGCAGCTTCACAGGGGGCGGCGGGGAGCTGTTTTTT. Translation gives CASSFTGGGGELFF.

This clonotype was counted between two and nine times. The V gene is TRBV19, the J gene TRBJ2-1; 10 bases match TRBD2. CDR1 LNHDA and CDR2 SQIVND come from the germline V gene (reference sequence). Trimming at V came to 4 bases and at J to 3 bases, leaving 3 bases not matched to a gene. The CDR3 is made up of 15 amino acids. CDR3 region: CASSTLAGVYNEQFF. In DNA, the CDR3 is TGTGCCAGTAGTACCCTAGCGGGGGTCTACAATGAGCAGTTCTTC.

This rearrangement joins TRBV12-3 or TRBV12-4 to TRBJ2-5; D may be TRBD2 (5 bases). The V end lost 6 bases, the J end lost 12 bases, and 17 bases lay between the germline ends. CDR3 size: 12 residues. CDR3 loop: CASREVPGIEYF. CDR3 DNA: TGTGCCAGCAGGGAGGTACCGGGGATTGAGTACTTC.

This chain joins TRBV7-2 and TRBJ2-1; D gene ambiguous. Trimming removed 5 bases from V and 9 bases from J, with 8 bases in between. The germline gives CDR1 SGHTA, CDR2 FQGNSA. The length of the CDR3 is 11 residues. The CDR3, as DNA: TGTGCCAGCAGCACGGGTTTTGAGCAGTTCTTC. Its protein product is CASSTGFEQFF.

The chain couples TRBV4-2 to TRBJ2-3, with TRBD2 matching 14 bases. The CDR3 has 21 residues. Trimming cost V 4 bases and J 2 bases; bases outside gene matches: 17. Germline CDR1 and CDR2: LGHNA and YNFKEQ. CDR3 bases: TGTGCCAGCAGCCCTGGAGGGACTAGCGGGGGAGAGTGGGGATCCACAGATACGCAGTATTTT. Protein product: CASSPGGTSGGEWGSTDTQYF.

This clonotype occurred a few times. The chain has TRBV4-3 and TRBJ2-7; 7 positions match TRBD1. Germline-derived CDR1 and CDR2 are LGHNA and YSLEER. Losses at the gene ends were 2 bases for V and 7 bases for J; bases not matched to a gene: 14. The length of the CDR3 is 16 residues. The CDR3 sequence is CASSQRRDRPSEEQYF. The CDR3 nucleotides are TGCGCCAGCAGCCAACGAAGGGACAGACCCTCGGAAGAGCAGTACTTC.

This clonotype was seen only a few times. The chain recombines TRBV18 with TRBJ2-3, with D possibly being TRBD2 (5 bases). V lost 2 bases and J lost 2, with 8 bases in between. CDR3 length equals 14 residues. Germline loops: CDR1 KGHSH, CDR2 LQKENI. The CDR3 DNA is TGTGCCAGCTCACCATTAGCGAACACAGATACGCAGTATTTT. Amino acids: CASSPLANTDTQYF.

The rearrangement uses TRBV24-1 and TRBJ1-2; the D gene is possibly TRBD1 (6 bases). Deletions cut 3 bases from V and 2 bases from J, with 18 bases between. This CDR3 is built from 17 residues. Germline-derived CDR1 and CDR2 are KGHDR and SFDVKD. This chain's CDR3 is CATSDGGTPGRNYGYTF. For the CDR3, the DNA is TGTGCCACCAGTGATGGCGGGACACCCGGAAGGAACTATGGCTACACCTTC.

Only a few counts were recorded for this clonotype. V usage is TRBV7-9 and J usage is TRBJ1-1, with D possibly matching TRBD1 (5 bases). Looked up from germline, CDR1 is SEHNR and CDR2 is FQNEAQ (reference sequence). V was shortened by 5 bases and J by 7 bases, with 11 bases between the two germline ends. This CDR3 contains 12 residues. The chain's CDR3 is CASSPMGDEAFF. The CDR3 bases are TGTGCCAGCAGCCCTATGGGGGATGAAGCTTTCTTT.

Only a few counts were recorded for this clonotype. The gene calls are TRBV10-3 and TRBJ2-1, with TRBD2 matching over 8 bases. CDR1 ENHRY and CDR2 SYGVKD come from the germline V gene. The J segment lost 2 bases and the V segment lost 2 bases, leaving 5 bases of the junction unmatched. This CDR3 comprises 16 residues. The CDR3 reads CAISERAGGPYNEQFF. The CDR3 nucleotides are TGTGCCATCAGTGAGCGCGCGGGAGGCCCCTACAATGAGCAGTTCTTC.

V and J are TRBV7-9 and TRBJ1-6, with D unresolved. The CDR3 is 13 amino acids. CDR1 is SEHNR and CDR2 is FQNEAQ in the germline V gene (reference sequence). V was pared by 2 bases and J by 6 bases, with 5 bases between. CDR3 DNA sequence: TGTGCCAGCAGCTTAAAGTCTAATTCACCCCTCCACTTT. This translates into CASSLKSNSPLHF.

This clonotype was observed a handful of times. This chain joins TRBV7-8 and TRBJ2-1, with TRBD2 identical over 9 bases. Germline V lookup: CDR1 SGHVS, CDR2 FQNEAQ. V shed 2 bases and J 4 bases; nucleotides not matched to a gene: 9. The CDR3 consists of 17 residues. CDR3 protein: CASSLSGFSGGYNEQFF. The CDR3 DNA is TGTGCCAGCAGCTTATCCGGTTTTAGCGGGGGTTACAATGAGCAGTTCTTC.

The chain couples TRBV20-1 to TRBJ2-1, with D possibly matching TRBD1 (7 bases). There are 14 residues in the CDR3. The V end lost 3 bases, the J end lost 2 bases, and 11 bases lay between the germline ends. Germline CDR1 is DFQATT and CDR2 is SNEGSKA (reference sequence). CDR3 amino acids: CSASGRGAYNEQFF. The CDR3, as DNA: TGCAGTGCTAGTGGCAGGGGGGCCTACAATGAGCAGTTCTTC.